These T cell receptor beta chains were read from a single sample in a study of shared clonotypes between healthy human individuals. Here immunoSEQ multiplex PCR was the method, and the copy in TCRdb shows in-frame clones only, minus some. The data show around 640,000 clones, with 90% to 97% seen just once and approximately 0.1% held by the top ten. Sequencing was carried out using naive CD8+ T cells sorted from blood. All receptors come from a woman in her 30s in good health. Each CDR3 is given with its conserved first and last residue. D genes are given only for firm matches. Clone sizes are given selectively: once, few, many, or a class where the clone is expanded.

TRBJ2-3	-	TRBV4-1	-	CASSQDEGDTQYF	TGCGCCAGCAGCCAAGACGAGGGAGATACGCAGTATTTT
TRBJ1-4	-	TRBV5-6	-	CASSLAWVSSELFF	TGTGCCAGCAGCTTGGCTTGGGTTTCTTCAGAACTGTTTTTT
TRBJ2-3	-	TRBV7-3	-	CASRSGQPRGTDTQYF	TGTGCCAGCAGATCAGGACAGCCGCGAGGCACAGATACGCAGTATTTT
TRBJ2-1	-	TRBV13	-	CASSHTYNEQFF	TGTGCCAGCAGCCACACCTACAATGAGCAGTTCTTC
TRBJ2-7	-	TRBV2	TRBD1	CASSETGGPYEQYF	TGTGCCAGCAGTGAGACAGGGGGCCCCTACGAGCAGTACTTC
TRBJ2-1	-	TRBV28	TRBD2	CASSRLAGGSEQFF	TGTGCCAGCAGTCGACTAGCGGGAGGTAGTGAGCAGTTCTTC
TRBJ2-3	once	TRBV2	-	CASRVERRRTDTQYF	TGTGCCAGCAGGGTAGAGCGGCGGCGCACAGATACGCAGTATTTT
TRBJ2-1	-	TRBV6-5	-	CASSQSIRYNEQFF	TGTGCCAGCAGCCAATCAATTCGGTACAATGAGCAGTTCTTC
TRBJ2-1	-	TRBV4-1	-	CASSPLGGRNEQFF	TGCGCCAGCAGCCCCCTTGGGGGGCGGAATGAGCAGTTCTTC
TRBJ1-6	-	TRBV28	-	CASTRDVGQLLHF	TGTGCCAGCACCCGTGATGTGGGTCAACTCCTCCACTTT
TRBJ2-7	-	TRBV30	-	CAWKHWGHEQYF	TGTGCCTGGAAGCATTGGGGTCACGAGCAGTACTTC
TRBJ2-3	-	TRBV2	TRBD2	CASSDSGSSTDTQYF	TGTGCCAGCAGTGACAGCGGGAGTTCCACAGATACGCAGTATTTT
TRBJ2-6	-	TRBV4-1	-	CASSQDLGSGANVLTF	TGCGCCAGCAGCCAAGATCTGGGTTCTGGGGCCAACGTCCTGACTTTC
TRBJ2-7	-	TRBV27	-	CASSPGTSSYEQYF	TGTGCCAGCAGCCCCGGGACATCCTCCTACGAGCAGTACTTC
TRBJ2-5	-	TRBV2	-	CASREKSGEETQYF	TGTGCCAGCAGGGAAAAGTCGGGTGAGGAGACCCAGTACTTC
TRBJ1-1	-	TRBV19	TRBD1	CATLTGDTEAFF	TGTGCTACGCTTACAGGGGACACTGAAGCTTTCTTT
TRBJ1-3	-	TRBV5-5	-	CASSQRNTIYF	TGTGCCAGCAGCCAACGAAACACCATATATTTT
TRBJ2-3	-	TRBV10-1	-	CASSESLGVPADTQYF	TGCGCCAGCAGTGAGTCCCTGGGGGTGCCCGCAGATACGCAGTATTTT
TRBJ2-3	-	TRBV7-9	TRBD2	CASSQTSGRRVPDTQYF	TGTGCCAGCAGCCAAACTAGCGGGAGGCGGGTCCCAGATACGCAGTATTTT
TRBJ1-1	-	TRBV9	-	CASSSQGVNTEAFF	TGTGCCAGCAGCTCACAGGGAGTGAACACTGAAGCTTTCTTT
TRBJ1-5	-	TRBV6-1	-	CASSEPGFSSNQPQHF	TGTGCCAGCAGTGAGCCGGGGTTCAGCTCCAATCAGCCCCAGCATTTT
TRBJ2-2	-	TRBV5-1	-	CASSLGQPMDTGELFF	TGCGCCAGCAGCTTAGGACAGCCGATGGACACCGGGGAGCTGTTTTTT
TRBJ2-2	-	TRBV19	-	CASSGPRDSPYAGELFF	TGTGCCAGTAGTGGACCCCGGGACTCCCCGTATGCCGGGGAGCTGTTTTTT
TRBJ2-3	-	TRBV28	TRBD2	CASNRGLAESTDTQYF	TGTGCCAGCAACCGAGGACTAGCGGAAAGCACAGATACGCAGTATTTT
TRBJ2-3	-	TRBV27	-	CASSDRDPVGADTQYF	TGTGCCAGCAGTGACCGGGACCCCGTGGGAGCAGATACGCAGTATTTT
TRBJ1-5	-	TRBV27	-	CASSPGQLNQPQHF	TGTGCCAGCAGTCCTGGACAGTTAAATCAGCCCCAGCATTTT
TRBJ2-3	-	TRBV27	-	CASSLSGFTDTQYF	TGTGCCAGCAGTTTATCGGGATTCACAGATACGCAGTATTTT
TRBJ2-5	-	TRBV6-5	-	CASSYLQTQYF	TGTGCCAGCAGTTACCTGCAGACCCAGTACTTC
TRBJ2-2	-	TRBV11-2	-	CASSYRAANTGELFF	TGTGCCAGCAGCTACAGGGCCGCGAACACCGGGGAGCTGTTTTTT
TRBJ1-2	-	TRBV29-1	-	CSSTGDGGYTF	TGCAGCTCAACGGGGGATGGTGGCTACACCTTC
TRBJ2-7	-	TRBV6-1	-	CASSGHSEVVSEQYF	TGTGCCAGCAGTGGTCACTCCGAAGTGGTCTCCGAGCAGTACTTC
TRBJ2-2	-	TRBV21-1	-	CASSKPPGTGYANTGELFF	TGTGCCAGCAGCAAACCTCCAGGGACAGGATACGCGAACACCGGGGAGCTGTTTTTT
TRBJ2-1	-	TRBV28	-	CASSLRTPDNEQFF	TGTGCCAGCAGTTTAAGGACTCCTGACAATGAGCAGTTCTTC
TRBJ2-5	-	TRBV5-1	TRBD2	CASSLGTSDQETQYF	TGCGCCAGCAGCCTCGGGACTAGCGACCAAGAGACCCAGTACTTC
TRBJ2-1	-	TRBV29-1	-	CSVGGGEWRNEQFF	TGCAGCGTTGGAGGGGGGGAGTGGCGGAATGAGCAGTTCTTC
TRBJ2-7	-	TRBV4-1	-	CASSPPLSSEQYF	TGCGCCAGCAGCCCGCCTCTTAGTAGCGAGCAGTACTTC
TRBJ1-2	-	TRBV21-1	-	CASNKDRGYGYTF	TGTGCCAGCAATAAAGACAGGGGCTATGGCTACACCTTC